This is a list of T cell receptor beta chains from one sample in a study of OX40 agonist ivuxolimab in advanced cancers. The repertoire was sequenced with immunoSEQ multiplex PCR; TCRdb's copy has only in-frame clones and lacks some. The sample yields 25,000 to 35,000 clones, roughly 84% seen once. This specimen was CD4+ or CD8+ T cells sorted from blood, taken in a trial of the OX40 agonist ivuxolimab. These receptors were obtained from an adult with an advanced solid tumor such as melanoma, head and neck, liver or kidney cancer. The CDR3 runs from the conserved cysteine through the conserved F or W. Fields, in order: clone size, J gene, D gene, V gene, CDR3 protein, CDR3 DNA. A D gene is named only where the DNA matches it firmly. Rows give clone size only sometimes, using once, few, many, or a class for an expanded clone.

>medium-sized|TRBJ1-2|-|TRBV19
CASSIEGRWNGYTF
TGTGCCAGTAGTATAGAGGGCAGGTGGAATGGCTACACCTTC
>-|TRBJ1-2|-|TRBV30
CAWSVGIQGYTF
TGTGCCTGGAGTGTTGGGATTCAGGGCTACACCTTC
>-|TRBJ2-1|TRBD2|TRBV29-1
CSVNLNTLERGSSYNEQFF
TGCAGCGTCAATCTTAATACACTAGAGCGGGGCTCATCCTACAATGAGCAGTTCTTC
>-|TRBJ1-1|-|TRBV7-8
CASSLQGNTEAFF
TGTGCCAGCAGCTTACAGGGAAACACTGAAGCTTTCTTT
>-|TRBJ1-1|TRBD1|TRBV19
CASSPWTGSTEAFF
TGTGCCAGTAGTCCCTGGACAGGGAGCACTGAAGCTTTCTTT
>-|TRBJ2-3|-|TRBV9
CASSVVLISTDTQYF
TGTGCCAGCAGCGTAGTCCTGATCAGCACAGATACGCAGTATTTT
>-|TRBJ2-3|TRBD2|TRBV30
CAWSVGSGGTDTQYF
TGTGCCTGGAGTGTGGGTAGCGGGGGCACAGATACGCAGTATTTT
>-|TRBJ2-2|-|TRBV9
CASGSPGFANTGELFF
TGTGCCAGCGGGTCGCCGGGTTTCGCGAACACCGGGGAGCTGTTTTTT
>few|TRBJ1-2|TRBD1|TRBV28
CASSSLIRDRGAGYTF
TGTGCCAGCAGTTCCCTAATCCGGGACAGGGGGGCCGGCTACACCTTC
>-|TRBJ1-1|-|TRBV11-2
CASGQTEAFF
TGTGCCAGTGGGCAAACTGAAGCTTTCTTT
>-|TRBJ1-5|-|TRBV6-5
CASSYSGYGNQPQHF
TGTGCCAGCAGTTACTCCGGGTACGGCAATCAGCCCCAGCATTTT
>-|TRBJ1-1|-|TRBV5-1
CASSLGSGMNTEAFF
TGCGCCAGCAGCTTGGGGTCAGGGATGAACACTGAAGCTTTCTTT
>once|TRBJ1-1|TRBD1|TRBV7-8
CASSLPQGASTEAFF
TGTGCCAGCAGCTTACCACAGGGGGCTTCCACTGAAGCTTTCTTT
>-|TRBJ2-5|TRBD1|TRBV28
CASRSRRGPQETQYF
TGTGCCAGCAGGTCACGAAGGGGGCCCCAAGAGACCCAGTACTTC
>-|TRBJ1-1|-|TRBV4-3
CASSQGGVGDTEAFF
TGCGCCAGCAGCCAAGGGGGGGTCGGTGACACTGAAGCTTTCTTT
>few|TRBJ2-2|TRBD2|TRBV7-9
CASSVPGLPNTGELFF
TGTGCCAGCAGCGTTCCGGGACTACCTAACACCGGGGAGCTGTTTTTT
>-|TRBJ1-5|-|TRBV28
CASSWGPMGGYSNQPQHF
TGTGCCAGCAGTTGGGGCCCCATGGGGGGTTATAGCAATCAGCCCCAGCATTTT
>-|TRBJ1-1|-|TRBV23-1
CASSQFFEVNTEAFF
TGCGCCAGCAGTCAATTCTTTGAGGTGAACACTGAAGCTTTCTTT
>-|TRBJ1-2|TRBD1|TRBV4-3
CASSQIRDSANYGYTF
TGCGCCAGCAGCCAAATTAGGGACAGCGCTAACTATGGCTACACCTTC
>medium-sized|TRBJ1-5|TRBD1|TRBV6-7
CASSYRWGQGGNQPQHF
TGTGCCAGCAGTTATAGATGGGGACAGGGAGGCAATCAGCCCCAGCATTTT
>-|TRBJ2-3|TRBD2|TRBV10-2
CASTEAGGPADTQYF
TGCGCCAGCACTGAAGCGGGGGGGCCGGCAGATACGCAGTATTTT
>-|TRBJ2-7|-|TRBV14
CASSPVSRPPYEQYF
TGTGCCAGCAGCCCCGTCAGTAGACCTCCCTACGAGCAGTACTTC
>-|TRBJ2-5|TRBD1|TRBV5-1
CASSLRQGSQETQYF
TGCGCCAGCAGCTTGAGACAGGGTTCCCAAGAGACCCAGTACTTC